The 20 T cell receptor beta chains presented below share a single source sample, sequenced in a study of T cells in women clearing cervical HPV infection. The repertoire was sequenced with immunoSEQ multiplex PCR; TCRdb's copy has only in-frame clones and lacks some. The sample includes tens of thousands of clones. Material: blood buffy coat. The origin of the receptors is a woman between 18 and 70 years old with a cervical HPV16 infection that either progressed to CIN3+ or cleared (not recorded which).

As regards this clone: The read finishes 3 residues shy of the CDR3 end, and the germline J gene is used to complete it. J is TRBJ1-2 and V is TRBV2, with D uncertain. CDR3 size: 14 residues. Germline CDR1 SNHLY, CDR2 FYNNEI. The V and J ends lost 6 bases and 6 bases respectively, with 17 bases between them. CDR3 in amino acids: CASSLQNSLNGYTF. The part of the CDR3 DNA that was read is TGTGCCAGCAGCCTCCAGAATTCGTTGAATGGC.

Concerning this clone: The sequenced fragment ends 3 residues before the CDR3 boundary, so the rest is inferred from the germline J gene. This chain links TRBV7-8 with TRBJ2-3; D gene unclear. Germline CDR1 reads SGHVS; CDR2 reads FQNEAQ. The CDR3 has 13 amino acids. V was shortened by 2 bases and J by 5 bases, with 8 bases between the two germline ends. The CDR3: CASSLLSRDTQYF. The CDR3 bases that were read are TGTGCCAGCAGCTTACTTAGCCGAGATACG. Drawing the rest from reference TRBV7-8 and TRBJ2-3, the complete variable domain is GAGVSQSPRYKVAKRGQDVALRCDPISGHVSLFWYQQALGQGPEFLTYFQNEAQLDKSGLPSDRFFAERPEGSVSTLKIQRTQQEDSAVYLCASSLLSRDTQYFGPGTRLTVL.

To note about this clone: The CDR3 is cut off 3 residues early in the read; its end comes from the germline J gene. The genes are TRBV10-3 and TRBJ1-1; D remains unclear. Per the germline V gene, CDR1 is ENHRY and CDR2 is SYGVKD. CDR3 length: 13 amino acids. Trimming shortened V by 8 bases and J by 6 bases, and 16 bases separated the two germline ends. CDR3 DNA, as far as it was read: TGTGCCATCCGCCAGGAACCCGGTTCTGAA. Translation: CAIRQEPGSE. The whole CDR3 protein is CAIRQEPGSEAFF.

CDR3 bases read: TGCAGTGCTAGAGGGAGCGGCCAAGAGACC. Amino acid sequence: CSARGSGQET. The whole CDR3 protein reads CSARGSGQETQYF. The V and J genes are TRBV20-1 and TRBJ2-5; a possible D gene is TRBD2 (5 bases). The CDR3 is cut off 3 residues early in the read; its end comes from the germline J gene. This CDR3 contains 13 residues. In germline, CDR1 is DFQATT, CDR2 SNEGSKA (reference sequence). V was shortened by 1 base and J by 1 base, with 7 bases between the two germline ends.

Turning to this clone: The read comes to an end 3 residues before the CDR3 does, leaving the germline J gene to fill in the end. The chain combines TRBV12-3 or TRBV12-4 with TRBJ1-5; tentatively, D is TRBD1 (6 bases). The V end lost 0 bases, the J end lost 6 bases, and 12 bases lay between the germline ends. The CDR3 is 15 amino acids. Here the CDR3 reads CASSLAGGAGQPQHF. Partial CDR3 DNA: TGTGCCAGCAGTTTAGCGGGGGGGGCGGGTCAGCCC.

Turning to this clone: Coverage ceases 3 residues before the CDR3 finishes, and the germline J gene fills in the end. The chain combines TRBV7-9 with TRBJ1-1, with a weak D call TRBD1 (6 bases). Trimming took 0 bases from V and 6 from J, leaving 8 bases between them. The germline CDR1 and CDR2 sequences are SEHNR and FQNEAQ (reference sequence). The CDR3 consists of 13 residues. The covered CDR3 bases are TGTGCCAGCAGCTTAGCGGGGGCGGCTGAA. Encoded protein: CASSLAGAAE. The whole CDR3 protein is CASSLAGAAEAFF. The variable domain in full, completed from reference TRBV7-9 and TRBJ1-1, reads DTGVSQNPRHKITKRGQNVTFRCDPISEHNRLYWYRQTLGQGPEFLTYFQNEAQLEKSRLLSDRFSAERPKGSFSTLEIQRTEQGDSAMYLCASSLAGAAEAFFGQGTRLTVV.

Concerning this clone itself: The CDR3 extends 3 residues past the end of the read, so its final part is completed from the germline J gene. The rearrangement links TRBV2 to TRBJ1-2; the D is unclear. Germline CDR1 is SNHLY and CDR2 is FYNNEI. This CDR3 has 13 amino acids. This chain's CDR3 is CASSEGAYNDYTF. The part of the CDR3 DNA that was read is TGTGCCAGCAGTGAAGGGGCCTACAATGAC.

Comment on this clone: The CDR3 end falls 3 residues outside the read, so it is completed with the germline J gene. The rearrangement links TRBV11-2 to TRBJ2-7; TRBD1 matches 8 bases. V was pared by 3 bases and J by 5 bases, with 3 bases of the junction left unmatched. Germline V gene lookup returns CDR1 SGHAT and CDR2 FQNNGV. This CDR3 comprises 13 residues. The sequenced part of the CDR3 DNA is TGTGCCAGCAGCTTCAGGGGGCTCGACGAG. This sequence encodes CASSFRGLDE. The full CDR3 protein reads CASSFRGLDEQYF.

About this clone: The read stops 3 residues short of the end of the CDR3; the missing end is completed from the germline J gene. This sample also contains other DNA sequences that code for the same CDR3. This chain uses TRBV19 with TRBJ1-1; no clear D. Per the germline V gene, CDR1 is LNHDA and CDR2 is SQIVND (reference sequence). Trimming took off 1 base at V and 1 base at J, with 4 bases between the two ends. The CDR3 covers 13 residues. CDR3 DNA (partial): TGTGCCAGTAGTATAGGCAGGAACACTGAA. It codes for CASSIGRNTE. The whole CDR3 reads CASSIGRNTEAFF.

Notes on this clone: The CDR3 end is not reached by the read, which stops 3 residues before it; the germline J gene fills it in. J is TRBJ2-2 and V is TRBV7-8; TRBD2 matches 11 bases. The CDR3 loop spans 14 amino acids. The germline gives CDR1 SGHVS, CDR2 FQNEAQ. The J segment lost 4 bases and the V segment lost 7 bases, leaving 2 bases of the junction unmatched. The CDR3 loop reads CASKTSGTTGELFF. CDR3 bases read: TGTGCCAGCAAGACTAGCGGGACCACCGGGGAG.

On this clone itself: The read finishes 3 residues shy of the CDR3 end, and the germline J gene is used to complete it. The chain recombines TRBV7-1 with TRBJ2-1; TRBD1 is a possible D gene (10 bases). TRBV7-1 falls under the ORF class, with uncertain function. V lost 3 bases, J lost 0 bases, and 30 bases lay in between. The CDR3 loop spans 22 amino acids. The DNA read from the CDR3 is TGTGCCAGCAGCTCCTACCCGACAGGGGGCGAACAACTAGCGGGCTCCTACAATGAG. It yields the protein CASSSYPTGGEQLAGSYNE. The full CDR3 sequence reads CASSSYPTGGEQLAGSYNEQFF.

As concerns this clone: The read terminates 3 residues before the CDR3 end, so the remaining end is supplied by the germline J gene. This chain connects TRBV18 to TRBJ2-3; the D gene could be TRBD1 or TRBD2 (5 bases each). CDR3 length equals 16 residues. With 4 bases removed from V and 2 bases from J, the gap between germline ends came to 16 bases. The germline V gene encodes CDR1 KGHSH and CDR2 LQKENI. The CDR3 spells CASSHYLGENTDTQYF. The part of the CDR3 DNA that was read is TGTGCCAGCTCACACTATTTAGGGGAGAACACAGATACG.

Concerning this clone itself: The read ends 3 residues shy of where the CDR3 ends; the end is completed using the germline J gene. The chain joins TRBV5-1 to TRBJ1-4; 12 nucleotides align to TRBD1. Germline CDR1 is SGHRS and CDR2 is YFSETQ. The V gene end was trimmed by 3 bases and the J gene end by 2 bases; junction bases not matched to a gene: 2. This CDR3 comprises 16 residues. The CDR3 sequence is CASSSGQGATNEKLFF. CDR3 DNA (partial): TGCGCCAGCAGCTCGGGACAGGGGGCGACTAATGAAAAA.

Note on this clone: The CDR3 goes on 3 residues after the read ends, and that part is filled in from the germline J gene. This rearrangement joins TRBV20-1 to TRBJ2-7; 9 bases are shared with TRBD2. Germline CDR1 DFQATT, CDR2 SNEGSKA (reference sequence). The CDR3 totals 14 residues. J lost 3 bases, V lost 3 bases, and 6 bases had no gene match. This chain's CDR3 is CSASRREGRYEQYF. The part of the CDR3 DNA that was read is TGCAGTGCTAGTCGGCGGGAGGGCCGCTACGAG.

Incomplete CDR3 DNA: TGTGCCAGTAGGCACAGACAGGGTGATGGC. This translates into CASRHRQGDG. The whole CDR3 reads CASRHRQGDGYTF. The V gene is TRBV19, the J gene TRBJ1-2; 7 nucleotides agree with TRBD1. The sequence runs out 3 residues before the end of the CDR3; the remainder is reconstructed from the germline J gene. Germline V gene sequence: CDR1 LNHDA, CDR2 SQIVND (reference sequence). The CDR3 length is 13 residues. J gave up 6 bases and V 6 bases, and 7 bases lay outside the gene matches.

A note on this clone: The sequenced fragment ends 3 residues before the CDR3 boundary, so the rest is inferred from the germline J gene. This rearrangement joins TRBV20-1 to TRBJ2-3; 8 bases fit TRBD2. Germline loops: CDR1 DFQATT, CDR2 SNEGSKA (reference sequence). The J segment lost 2 bases and the V segment lost 5 bases, leaving 3 bases of the junction unmatched. The CDR3 totals 13 residues. The part of the CDR3 DNA that was read is TGCAGTGCTTTAGCGGGAAACACAGATACG. The encoded protein is CSALAGNTDT. The full CDR3 protein is CSALAGNTDTQYF.

To note about this clone: The CDR3 end is not reached by the read, which stops 3 residues before it; the germline J gene fills it in. J is TRBJ1-1 and V is TRBV5-1, with TRBD1 matching 9 bases. The CDR3 is 16 amino acids. CDR1 and CDR2 from the germline V gene are SGHRS and YFSETQ. Trimming at V came to 4 bases and at J to 1 base, leaving 8 bases not matched to a gene. The CDR3 spells CASSPNPGQGNTEAFF. The covered CDR3 bases are TGCGCCAGCAGCCCAAATCCGGGACAGGGGAACACTGAA.

Notes on this clone: The observed sequence ends 3 residues before the CDR3 terminus, with the missing tail filled in from the germline J gene. The genes are TRBV18 and TRBJ2-5, with a possible D match to TRBD2 (5 bases). With 2 bases removed from V and 5 bases from J, the gap between germline ends came to 12 bases. The CDR3 sequence is 14 residues long. CDR1 and CDR2 from the germline V gene are KGHSH and LQKENI. CDR3 amino acids: CASSPTSLGETQYF. The CDR3 bases that were read are TGTGCCAGCTCACCAACTAGTCTCGGGGAGACC. Together with reference TRBV18 and TRBJ2-5, the CDR3 gives the full variable domain: NAGVMQNPRHLVRRRGQEARLRCSPMKGHSHVYWYRQLPEEGLKFMVYLQKENIIDESGMPKERFSAEFPKEGPSILRIQQVVRGDSAAYFCASSPTSLGETQYFGPGTRLLVL.

To note about this clone: Coverage ceases 3 residues before the CDR3 finishes, and the germline J gene fills in the end. This chain links TRBV4-1 with TRBJ1-2; D is perhaps TRBD1 (5 bases). The CDR3 loop spans 11 amino acids. The germline V gene has CDR1 MGHRA and CDR2 YSYEKL. CDR3 residues: CASSQGLGYTF. The CDR3 bases that were read are TGCGCCAGCAGCCAGGGACTGGGC.

On this clone: The missing CDR3 end, 3 residues past where the read stops, is filled in from the germline J gene. The chain couples TRBV6-2 or TRBV6-3 to TRBJ2-7; D gene ambiguous. Germline values: CDR1 MNHEY, CDR2 SVGEGT. The CDR3 spans 13 residues. Trimming pared 6 bases from V and 5 bases from J, leaving 14 bases between. CDR3 sequence reads: CASRGPRWNEQYF. The DNA read from the CDR3 is TGTGCCAGCAGGGGCCCGCGCTGGAACGAG.